This T cell receptor (beta chain) was obtained from a study of T-cell memory formation after mild COVID-19. The CDR3 runs 16 residues. Germline V gene sequence: CDR1 SGHVS, CDR2 FQNEAQ. Trimming removed 5 bases at V and 4 bases at J, with 21 bases between. TCRdb re-called the 5' RACE reads with MiXCR, one entry per CDR3 protein. This sample has fewer than 110,000 distinct CDR3 sequences, with about an eighth found just once. This clonotype was picked up a small number of times. The TCR originated in a man between 18 and 35 years old who had mild COVID-19 (a few samples of this study predate the infection). Cell type and time point are not known. Sequencing input: PBMCs or a T cell subset sorted from them (not recorded which). The chain recombines TRBV7-8 with TRBJ2-7, with TRBD1 as a possible D gene (5 bases). The CDR3 reads CASSPSTVSSLYEQYF. DNA for the CDR3: TGTGCCAGCAGCCCTTCGACAGTCTCCTCCCTTTACGAGCAGTACTTC.